What follows are 17 T cell receptor beta chains derived from one specimen sequenced in a study of blood T cells in healthy people across ages. The use of a sample-barcoded 5' primer and a J-beta primer mix characterized a second PCR of roughly 6 to 12 cycles. TCRdb itself ran the 5' RACE reads through MiXCR, one entry per CDR3 protein. The repertoire holds approximately 600,000 distinct CDR3 sequences, with 58% as singletons. Material for sequencing was blood. Receptors originate from a man aged 55 to 70 in good health.

This chain connects TRBV20-1 to TRBJ1-2, with D possibly matching TRBD1 (5 bases). The length of the CDR3 is 17 residues. CDR1 and CDR2 (germline): DFQATT, SNEGSKA (reference sequence). Trimming removed 4 bases at V and 1 base at J, with 22 bases between. This chain's CDR3 is CSATLLGGRWDNYGYTF. The CDR3 region has the DNA TGCAGTGCTACGCTCCTCGGGGGGAGATGGGATAACTATGGCTACACCTTC.

The genes are TRBV9 and TRBJ2-1; 9 nucleotides match TRBD2. The germline V gene encodes CDR1 SGDLS and CDR2 YYNGEE. With V trimmed by 4 bases and J by 9 bases, 8 bases remained unmatched. The CDR3 has 14 amino acids. The DNA for the CDR3 is TGTGCCAGCAGCCCAGGACTAGCGCCCGGTGAGCAGTTCTTC. It is translated as CASSPGLAPGEQFF.

The chain couples TRBV20-1 to TRBJ2-1; D ambiguous. V lost 3 bases to trimming and J lost 11 bases, with 14 bases between them. CDR3 length equals 12 residues. CDR1 is DFQATT and CDR2 is SNEGSKA in the germline V gene (reference sequence). The CDR3 sequence: CSASPRLGQQFF. The CDR3 coding sequence is TGCAGTGCTAGCCCTCGGCTGGGTCAGCAGTTCTTC.

CDR3: CASRKTGGIEQFF. CDR3 bases: TGTGCCAGCAGAAAGACAGGGGGCATTGAGCAGTTCTTC. This chain connects TRBV6-5 to TRBJ2-1; 10 bases are a match to TRBD1. The germline CDR1 and CDR2 sequences are MNHEY and SVGAGI. CDR3 length: 13 residues. The V and J ends lost 6 bases and 9 bases, in that order; junction bases with no gene match: 5.

In the case of this clonotype: At one end the junction does not follow the germline gene, possibly because of a read error. The chain has TRBV10-1 and TRBJ1-1, with D possibly being TRBD1 (5 bases). This CDR3 has 13 amino acids. Germline CDR1 WNHNN, CDR2 SYGVQD (reference sequence). CDR3 DNA: TGCACCAGCAGTGTTGGGGCGAACACTGAAGCTTTCTTT. Translation: CTSSVGANTEAFF.

The chain employs TRBV25-1 and TRBJ2-4, with 9 bases lining up with TRBD2. The end of the DNA aligns better with TRBJ2-7, so the J call may be wrong. The CDR3 covers 16 residues. Germline loops: CDR1 MGHDK, CDR2 SYGVNS. For the CDR3, the DNA is TGTGCCAGCACCAGTTGGCGGGGGGGCAGTCACCACGAGCAGTACTTC. Protein: CASTSWRGGSHHEQYF.

This rearrangement joins TRBV20-1 to TRBJ1-5; 7 positions match TRBD1. This CDR3 contains 13 residues. CDR1 and CDR2 (germline): DFQATT, SNEGSKA (reference sequence). The ends lost 5 bases at V and 5 bases at J; junction bases unmatched: 6. CDR3 amino acids: CSAGQAPDQPQHF. CDR3 DNA: TGCAGTGCTGGACAGGCTCCGGATCAGCCCCAGCATTTT.

The sample holds a few counts of this clonotype. The J gene is TRBJ2-5, the V gene TRBV7-2; TRBD2 matches 10 bases. The germline V gene encodes CDR1 SGHTA and CDR2 FQGNSA. The V segment lost 5 bases and the J segment 7 bases; nucleotides outside the gene matches: 10. The CDR3 runs to 15 residues. Written as DNA, the CDR3 is TGTGCCAGCAGCCGCCCGGGACTAGCGAGAGGGACCCAGTACTTC. It specifies CASSRPGLARGTQYF.

This clonotype turned up a few times. This sequence joins TRBV4-1 and TRBJ2-5, with no clear D. Germline V CDR1 and CDR2: MGHRA, YSYEKL. Between the trimmed V and J ends, which lost 0 bases and 5 bases, there was a span of 16 bases. The CDR3 has 16 amino acids. The CDR3 region is CASSQDQASSRETQYF. Here the CDR3 DNA reads TGCGCCAGCAGCCAAGATCAGGCCAGTTCGAGGGAGACCCAGTACTTC.

This clonotype was picked up a small number of times. This sequence joins TRBV5-1 and TRBJ1-4; no clear D gene. The CDR3 is made up of 15 amino acids. CDR1 is SGHRS, CDR2 YFSETQ, per germline. V dropped 4 bases and J dropped 8 bases, with 18 bases sitting between them. In nucleotides, the CDR3 is TGCGCCAGCAGCCCCCTCGGGCCTCTGGGAGAAAAACTGTTTTTT. Translation: CASSPLGPLGEKLFF. Full variable domain (rest looked up from reference TRBV5-1 and TRBJ1-4): KAGVTQTPRYLIKTRGQQVTLSCSPISGHRSVSWYQQTPGQGLQFLFEYFSETQRNKGNFPGRFSGRQFSNSRSEMNVSTLELGDSALYLCASSPLGPLGEKLFFGSGTQLSVL.

A few counts support this clonotype. The V call is TRBV4-2, the J call TRBJ1-2, with 9 bases that match TRBD1. Per germline, CDR1 LGHNA and CDR2 YNFKEQ. This CDR3 is built from 15 residues. Unmatched junction bases numbered 3, after V lost 1 base and J lost 3 bases. The CDR3 reads CASSQVDRGDYGYTF. Written as DNA, the CDR3 is TGTGCCAGCAGCCAAGTGGACAGGGGTGACTATGGCTACACCTTC.

The rearrangement uses TRBV3-1 and TRBJ2-7; a possible D gene is TRBD1 (5 bases). With the DNA end fitting TRBJ2-5 better, the J assignment may be wrong. Germline CDR1 is LGHDT and CDR2 is YNNKEL (reference sequence). The CDR3 is 11 amino acids. The chain's CDR3 is CASSQTGTQYF. CDR3 bases: TGTGCCAGCAGCCAAACAGGGACCCAGTACTTC.

This clonotype was counted only a few times. This chain connects TRBV29-1 to TRBJ2-3; tentatively, D is TRBD2 (5 bases). The germline V and J ends were trimmed by 7 bases and 6 bases, with 17 bases remaining between them. The CDR3 loop spans 13 amino acids. Germline CDR1 is SQVTM and CDR2 is ANQGSEA. The CDR3 loop reads CSAGETRGDTQYF. DNA of the CDR3: TGCAGCGCCGGCGAAACTAGAGGGGATACGCAGTATTTT.

The V gene is TRBV18, the J gene TRBJ2-7; possibly TRBD2 for D (5 bases). CDR1 and CDR2 (germline): KGHSH, LQKENI. The CDR3 sequence is 13 residues long. The V end was cut by 6 bases, the J end by 2 bases, with 11 bases between. The CDR3 sequence is CASSADGAYEQYF. In DNA form, the CDR3 reads TGTGCCAGCTCCGCAGACGGGGCCTACGAGCAGTACTTC.

This sequence joins TRBV20-1 and TRBJ1-1, with D perhaps TRBD1 (5 bases). Trimming cost V 1 base and J 1 base, with 10 bases left between them. CDR3 size: 14 residues. Germline V lookup: CDR1 DFQATT, CDR2 SNEGSKA (reference sequence). CDR3 coding DNA: TGCAGTGCTAGAGGGGGGGGGTGGAACACTGAAGCTTTCTTT. This codes for CSARGGGWNTEAFF.

This chain joins TRBV6-1 and TRBJ2-3, with D possibly being TRBD1 (5 bases). V was clipped by 7 bases and J by 5 bases, with 13 bases between them. The CDR3 is 13 amino acids. Germline CDR1 MNHNS, CDR2 SASEGT. The CDR3 DNA follows: TGTGCCAGCATCCGAATTCAGGGAGATACGCAGTATTTT. Translating gives CASIRIQGDTQYF.

The chain links TRBV3-1 to TRBJ2-5; D unresolved. The CDR3 extends over 13 amino acids. Germline assignment: CDR1 LGHDT and CDR2 YNNKEL (reference sequence). The V end lost 3 bases, the J end lost 2 bases, and 7 bases lay between the germline ends. For the CDR3, the DNA is TGTGCCAGCAGCCAGGGGTGGCAAGAGACCCAGTACTTC. It encodes CASSQGWQETQYF.